The 23 T cell receptor beta chains presented below share a single source sample, sequenced in a study of tumor-infiltrating lymphocytes in primary liver carcinoma. TCR beta cDNA was prepared out of roughly 450 ng total RNA by means of a constant-region primer. What produced the TCR beta libraries was three nested multiplex PCR rounds using slightly modified ARM-PCR. TRBV1-TRBV30 forward and Cbeta reverse primers drove the first two approximately 11-cycle rounds. TCRdb passed the multiplex PCR reads through MiXCR, listing each CDR3 protein once. The sample lists 90,000 to 110,000 distinct CDR3 sequences, around 84% seen once, with under 25% in the top ten. Co-extracting RNA and DNA was done with roughly 17-31 mg of unsorted bulk tissue as input. The sequencing sample was made of liver tumor tissue from sampling region 3. The subset: tumor region T3, left-lateral pole. All receptors come from a man aged 40-55 years with primary liver carcinoma and hepatitis B virus infection.

This clonotype occurred a few times. The CDR3 does not close with the conserved phenylalanine or tryptophan, likely indicating a read error. The J gene is TRBJ1-1, the V gene TRBV10-2; 7 bases fit TRBD1. CDR1 is WSHSY, CDR2 SAAADI, per germline. The CDR3 consists of 14 residues. The CDR3 here is CASRGQHLDTEAFS. For the CDR3, the DNA is TGTGCCAGCAGGGGACAGCATTTGGATACTGAAGCTTTCTCT.

This clonotype was recorded only once. The junction and the germline gene differ at one end; a read error may be behind it. V and J are TRBV6-6 and TRBJ1-5, with 8 nucleotides matching TRBD1. From germline, CDR1 is MNHNY and CDR2 SVGAGI (reference sequence). The CDR3 consists of 19 residues. CDR3 protein: CASSSSQGPTGDSNQPQHF. Here the CDR3 DNA reads TGTGCCAGCAGTTCGTCACAGGGGCCGACAGGGGATAGCAATCAACCCCAGCATTTT.

For this clonotype: A read error may account for a junction end that differs from germline. V and J are TRBV6-1 and TRBJ1-2, with D unclear. The germline V gene encodes CDR1 MNHNS and CDR2 SASEGT. The CDR3 has 13 amino acids. The CDR3: CARCEVPNYGYTF. The CDR3, as DNA: TGTGCCAGATGTGAAGTTCCAAACTATGGTTACACCTTC.

This clonotype was found once. The junction differs from germline at one of its ends, possibly a read error. This rearrangement joins TRBV28 to TRBJ2-7; D is possibly TRBD1 (6 bases). CDR1 is MDHEN and CDR2 is SYDVKM in the germline V gene. The length of the CDR3 is 14 residues. The CDR3 loop is CACSLRQEYYEQYF. CDR3 sequence (DNA): TGTGCCTGCAGTCTTCGACAGGAGTACTACGAGCAGTACTTC.

Comments on this clonotype: One end of the junction varies from germline; a read error may be responsible. The chain is built from TRBV5-4 and TRBJ2-2, with a tentative D call TRBD2 (6 bases). Germline V CDR1 and CDR2: SGHNT, YYREEE (reference sequence). The CDR3 runs to 16 residues. CDR3 sequence reads: CASSVAHGGGTRELFF. The CDR3 DNA reads TGTGCCAGCAGCGTGGCCCACGGGGGAGGCACCAGGGAGCTCTTTTTT.

This rearrangement joins TRBV5-1 to TRBJ2-7; possible D gene TRBD2, 5 bases. Germline V CDR1 and CDR2: SGHRS, YFSETQ. V dropped 4 bases and J dropped 10 bases, with 24 bases sitting between them. This CDR3 has 15 residues. The CDR3 DNA sequence: TGCGCCAGCAGCAAGAGCTCGGGAAGATCCTACGGACAGTACTTC. This gives the protein CASSKSSGRSYGQYF.

This chain joins TRBV11-3 and TRBJ1-1; 8 positions match TRBD1. The CDR3 spans 14 residues. Germline V gives CDR1 SGHNT, CDR2 YENEEA. CDR3 DNA: TGTAGCAGCAGCTCGGGGACAGGAGGCACTGAAGCTTTCTTT. Residues: CSSSSGTGGTEAFF.

V and J are TRBV11-2 and TRBJ2-3, with 7 bases aligning to TRBD2. The CDR3 runs to 19 residues. Germline-derived CDR1 and CDR2 are SGHAT and FQNNGV. The trim removed 2 bases at V and 7 bases at J, leaving 21 bases unmatched. The CDR3 coding sequence is TGTGCCAGCAGCTTATCTTCGGGGGGTAGGATCGTTACAAAACATACGCAGTATTTT. Its protein product is CASSLSSGGRIVTKHTQYF.

On this clonotype: This CDR3 fails to terminate in the conserved phenylalanine or tryptophan, so it likely reflects a read error. The chain links TRBV5-4 to TRBJ2-5; D is possibly TRBD2 (6 bases). V lost 2 bases and J 5 bases, leaving 13 bases between the germline ends. Germline V lookup: CDR1 SGHNT, CDR2 YYREEE (reference sequence). This CDR3 spans 14 amino acids. The CDR3 reads CASSLAGSGETQYS. CDR3 nucleotide sequence: TGTGCCAGCAGCTTAGCGGGTTCCGGGGAGACCCAGTACTCC.

For this clonotype: An end of the junction does not agree with germline; a read error may underlie this. J is TRBJ2-3 and V is TRBV12-3 or TRBV12-4; the match to TRBD1 covers 9 bases. The CDR3 extends over 19 amino acids. CDR3 sequence reads: CASTLALYGRRGTGDTQYF. The CDR3 coding sequence is TGTGCCAGCACTTTAGCGCTCTATGGGCGAAGGGGGACAGGGGATACGCAGTATTTT.

In regard to this clonotype: One base away lies a much larger clone, so this may be a sequencing read error. Here the CDR3 omits its conserved ending phenylalanine or tryptophan, so a read error is the likely source. This chain links TRBV19 with TRBJ1-5; D uncertain. This CDR3 spans 16 amino acids. Germline lookup yields CDR1 LNHDA and CDR2 SQIVND (reference sequence). Between the trimmed V and J ends, which lost 7 bases and 0 bases, there was a span of 16 bases. The CDR3 nucleotides read TGTGCCAGTACCACCTCGGACTTCCATAGCAATCAGCCCCAGCATTTA. Translated, it gives CASTTSDFHSNQPQHL.

For this clonotype: One junction end disagrees with the germline gene, perhaps due to a read error. The CDR3 nucleotides are TGTGTCAGCAGTCCCCAGGGGAATAGCTCCTATGAGCAGTACTTC. The encoded protein is CVSSPQGNSSYEQYF. The gene calls are TRBV6-5 and TRBJ2-7, with D perhaps TRBD1 (6 bases). The CDR3 has 15 residues. CDR1 and CDR2 (germline): MNHEY, SVGAGI.

This clonotype showed up many times. The chain combines TRBV30 with TRBJ1-2; 7 bases align to TRBD1. This CDR3 spans 14 amino acids. In germline, CDR1 is GTSNPN, CDR2 SVGIG (reference sequence). Trimming took 4 bases from V and 4 from J; bases not matched to a gene: 9. The CDR3, as DNA: TGTGCCTGGACCCGCGACAGGGCCGTCTATGGCTACACCTTC. It specifies CAWTRDRAVYGYTF.

On this clonotype itself: The junction shows a germline mismatch at one end, possibly a read error. This chain links TRBV29-1 with TRBJ2-3; D is unclear. CDR1 SQVTM and CDR2 ANQGSEA come from the germline V gene. This CDR3 has 12 residues. As DNA, the CDR3 is TGCAGCGCTTTAAGGGCGGTTCTCACGCAGTATTTC. Translated, it gives CSALRAVLTQYF.

In this sample, this clonotype turned up once. This sequence joins TRBV6-2 or TRBV6-3 and TRBJ2-5, with D unresolved. From germline, CDR1 is MNHEY and CDR2 SVGEGT. CDR3 size: 11 residues. Written as DNA, the CDR3 is TGTGAGAGCAGTTATAAAGAGACCCAGTACTTC. Protein sequence: CESSYKETQYF.

Comment on this clonotype: The conserved final phenylalanine or tryptophan is absent from the CDR3, which likely points to a read error. This chain connects TRBV6-9 to TRBJ2-7; D is possibly TRBD2 (5 bases). The germline gives CDR1 MNHGY, CDR2 SVAAGI. The CDR3 has 15 amino acids. The CDR3 protein is CVPRDKAAEEDEQYL. The CDR3 DNA sequence: TGTGTCCCTAGAGATAAGGCGGCTGAGGAGGACGAGCAGTACCTC.

Note on this clonotype: A read error is likely, as this CDR3 ends without the conserved phenylalanine or tryptophan. The limits of the CDR3 on the DNA are not certain, so only TCRdb's listed CDR3 is given. The chain is built from TRBV12-3 or TRBV12-4 and TRBJ1-5; the table's D call, TRBD1, has no DNA check behind it. The CDR3 is 17 residues long, ends included. CDR3 region: CGSSRLSGSNSNQPQQY.

This clonotype appeared many times. The rearrangement joins TRBV7-2 to TRBJ2-5; D gene ambiguous. V lost 6 bases and J lost 4, with 9 bases in between. This CDR3 region has 12 residues. Germline V gene sequence: CDR1 SGHTA, CDR2 FQGNSA. The CDR3 reads CASSLHRETQYF. The CDR3 DNA reads TGTGCCAGCAGTCTTCACAGAGAGACCCAGTACTTC.

In the case of this clonotype: The CDR3 does not close with the conserved phenylalanine or tryptophan, likely indicating a read error. This chain joins TRBV11-2 and TRBJ2-7; D may be TRBD1 (5 bases). Germline-derived CDR1 and CDR2 are SGHAT and FQNNGV. The CDR3 is made up of 14 amino acids. The CDR3 reads CASNSNRNSYEQYL. For the CDR3, the DNA is TGTGCCAGTAACTCTAACAGGAACTCCTACGAACAGTACCTC.

The chain couples TRBV29-1 to TRBJ2-7, with D perhaps given as TRBD1 or TRBD2 (5 bases each). This CDR3 has 13 amino acids. CDR1 and CDR2 (germline): SQVTM, ANQGSEA. V lost 2 bases and J 8 bases, leaving 16 bases between the germline ends. The CDR3 region has the DNA TGCAGCGTTGAATTAGGGACGCTTCACAAGCAGTACTTC. As protein: CSVELGTLHKQYF.

This clonotype was recorded at least ten times. This sequence joins TRBV6-5 and TRBJ2-7; D is possibly TRBD2 (6 bases). Germline V lookup: CDR1 MNHEY, CDR2 SVGAGI. The CDR3 sequence is 13 residues long. The germline V and J ends were trimmed by 7 bases and 7 bases, with 17 bases remaining between them. CDR3 protein: CASTVAAGLEQYF. Here the CDR3 DNA reads TGTGCCAGCACCGTAGCGGCGGGACTGGAGCAGTACTTC.

CDR3 in amino acids: CARSPSGTDYGYTF. CDR3 in DNA: TGTGCCAGGAGCCCCTCAGGGACTGACTATGGCTACACCTTC. The J gene is TRBJ1-2, the V gene TRBV12-3 or TRBV12-4; maybe TRBD1 (5 bases). Trimming removed 9 bases from V and 3 bases from J, with 17 bases in between. The CDR3 extends over 14 amino acids.

This chain connects TRBV12-3 or TRBV12-4 to TRBJ2-3; D is uncertain. The V and J ends lost 6 bases and 7 bases respectively, with 20 bases between them. This CDR3 spans 15 amino acids. CDR3 sequence: CASSRDQSLTYTQYF. The CDR3 DNA sequence: TGTGCCAGCAGCCGCGACCAATCCTTAACATATACGCAGTATTTT.